What follows are 16 T cell receptor beta chains derived from one specimen sequenced in a study of OX40 agonist ivuxolimab in advanced cancers. Clones were read by immunoSEQ multiplex PCR, and TCRdb kept only the in-frame ones, dropping some. Of 30,000 to 35,000 clones listed, 82% are singletons. The sample was CD4+ or CD8+ T cells sorted from blood, taken in a trial of the OX40 agonist ivuxolimab. The receptors here all came from an adult with an advanced solid tumor such as melanoma, head and neck, liver or kidney cancer.

This clone was seen a handful of times. This chain connects TRBV6-1 to TRBJ2-2; D unresolved. Germline CDR1 is MNHNS and CDR2 is SASEGT. The CDR3 loop spans 15 amino acids. Deletions cut 3 bases from V and 6 bases from J, with 14 bases between. The CDR3: CASSEFETPPGELFF. The CDR3 region has the DNA TGTGCCAGCAGTGAGTTTGAGACTCCACCCGGGGAGCTGTTTTTT.

This chain connects TRBV13 to TRBJ1-2; TRBD1 aligns across 9 bases. The CDR3 length is 18 residues. The germline V gene has CDR1 PRHDT and CDR2 FYEKMQ (reference sequence). With V trimmed by 5 bases and J by 3 bases, 16 bases remained unmatched. CDR3 in DNA: TGTGCCAGCAGCCCCTGGGACAGGGAGGACCAGGGGGACTATGGCTACACCTTC. It specifies CASSPWDREDQGDYGYTF.

This clone came up once. The V gene is TRBV19, the J gene TRBJ1-1, with 7 bases that match TRBD1. Germline CDR1 and CDR2: LNHDA and SQIVND (reference sequence). Losses at the gene ends were 2 bases for V and 0 bases for J; bases not matched to a gene: 9. This CDR3 has 17 amino acids. The CDR3 sequence: CASSISLATGLNTEAFF. The CDR3 bases are TGTGCCAGTAGTATAAGCTTGGCGACAGGGCTGAACACTGAAGCTTTCTTT.

V gene TRBV27 combines with J gene TRBJ2-1; 10 nucleotides align to TRBD1. CDR1 is MNHEY and CDR2 is SMNVEV in the germline V gene (reference sequence). The CDR3 consists of 15 residues. Unmatched junction bases numbered 4, after V lost 2 bases and J lost 6 bases. CDR3 sequence: CASSLDRGRGNEQFF. CDR3 nucleotide sequence: TGTGCCAGCAGTTTAGACAGGGGGCGCGGCAATGAGCAGTTCTTC.

V and J are TRBV21-1 and TRBJ2-3; the listed D gene, TRBD2, was not tested against the DNA. TRBV21-1 constitutes a pseudogene. The CDR3 loop spans 15 amino acids. CDR3 residues: CASSKVEATTDTQYF. DNA for the CDR3: TGTGCCAGCAGCAAAGTGGAAGCGACCACAGATACGCAGTATTTT.

V is TRBV4-1 and J is TRBJ2-1; 8 bases agree with TRBD2. This CDR3 is built from 17 residues. J lost 7 bases, V lost 3 bases, and 14 bases had no gene match. The germline CDR1 and CDR2 sequences are MGHRA and YSYEKL. This CDR3 is CASSHLLGGGGSNEQFF. The CDR3 DNA sequence: TGCGCCAGCAGCCATCTTTTGGGTGGCGGGGGGTCGAATGAGCAGTTCTTC.

The chain combines TRBV9 with TRBJ2-7; D not resolved. Deletions cut 4 bases from V and 3 bases from J, with 11 bases between. The CDR3 sequence is 13 residues long. Germline CDR1 is SGDLS and CDR2 is YYNGEE. For the CDR3, the DNA is TGTGCCAGCAGCCCGAGGACCGGCTACGAGCAGTACTTC. Translation gives CASSPRTGYEQYF.

The V gene is TRBV27, the J gene TRBJ2-7, with TRBD1 matching over 7 bases. The V gene end was trimmed by 8 bases and the J gene end by 3 bases; junction bases not matched to a gene: 7. The CDR3 is made up of 13 amino acids. Germline V gene lookup returns CDR1 MNHEY and CDR2 SMNVEV (reference sequence). The CDR3 sequence: CASAPGTVYEQYF. The DNA of the CDR3 is TGTGCCAGCGCTCCCGGGACAGTCTACGAGCAGTACTTC.

The V call is TRBV5-4, the J call TRBJ2-2; 7 nucleotides align to TRBD2. In germline, CDR1 is SGHNT, CDR2 YYREEE (reference sequence). V lost 3 bases to trimming and J lost 5 bases; unmatched junction nucleotides: 4. CDR3 size: 14 residues. CDR3 in DNA: TGTGCCAGCAGCTCCGGACTAGTGACCGGGGAGCTGTTTTTT. This encodes CASSSGLVTGELFF.

The chain is built from TRBV7-9 and TRBJ2-7, with 7 bases fitting TRBD2. V shed 5 bases, J shed 2 bases, and the junction held 6 bases outside the gene matches. Germline V CDR1 and CDR2: SEHNR, FQNEAQ (reference sequence). This CDR3 is 14 amino acids long. The CDR3 bases are TGTGCCAGCAGCGGGCTAGCGGATCCCTACGAGCAGTACTTC. This codes for CASSGLADPYEQYF.

The chain uses TRBV4-1 and TRBJ1-1; D ambiguous. V lost 0 bases, J lost 3 bases, and 11 bases lay in between. This CDR3 has 15 residues. Germline V CDR1 and CDR2: MGHRA, YSYEKL. CDR3 region: CASSQEGGRDTEAFF. CDR3 in DNA: TGCGCCAGCAGCCAAGAGGGCGGTAGGGACACTGAAGCTTTCTTT.

CDR3 in amino acids: CASSVSGGFSYEQYF. The DNA for the CDR3 is TGTGCCAGCAGTGTTAGCGGGGGGTTCTCCTACGAGCAGTACTTC. This chain uses TRBV27 with TRBJ2-7; 10 bases align to TRBD2. Germline V gene data show CDR1 as MNHEY and CDR2 as SMNVEV (reference sequence). The ends lost 5 bases at V and 0 bases at J; junction bases unmatched: 4. This CDR3 spans 15 amino acids.

The chain has TRBV5-4 and TRBJ1-6; D not resolved. The CDR3 totals 14 residues. Trimming took off 5 bases at V and 5 bases at J, with 11 bases between the two ends. In germline, CDR1 is SGHNT, CDR2 YYREEE (reference sequence). CDR3 residues: CASSPWGDNSPLHF. In DNA, the CDR3 is TGTGCCAGCAGTCCTTGGGGTGATAATTCACCCCTCCACTTT.

This clone was seen a few times. V usage is TRBV9 and J usage is TRBJ2-2; 9 bases are a match to TRBD1. Germline V CDR1 and CDR2: SGDLS, YYNGEE. The CDR3 totals 15 residues. Trimming cost V 6 bases and J 4 bases; bases outside gene matches: 7. This chain's CDR3 is CASTPGTGTTGELFF. CDR3 nucleotide sequence: TGTGCCAGCACCCCCGGGACAGGGACCACCGGGGAGCTGTTTTTT.

The chain is built from TRBV30 and TRBJ1-1, with D hard to call. Deletions cut 0 bases from V and 2 bases from J, with 4 bases between. The germline CDR1 and CDR2 sequences are GTSNPN and SVGIG (reference sequence). The CDR3 consists of 12 residues. In DNA form, the CDR3 reads TGTGCCTGGAGTGTATACAACACTGAAGCTTTCTTT. Its protein is CAWSVYNTEAFF.

CDR3 in amino acids: CASSYLGQGADTQYF. The CDR3 DNA is TGTGCCAGCAGTTACCTGGGACAGGGTGCAGATACGCAGTATTTT. The rearrangement uses TRBV27 and TRBJ2-3, with TRBD1 identical over 9 bases. Germline V gene lookup returns CDR1 MNHEY and CDR2 SMNVEV (reference sequence). This CDR3 is 15 amino acids long. V dropped 4 bases and J dropped 4; count of bases not matched to a gene: 6.